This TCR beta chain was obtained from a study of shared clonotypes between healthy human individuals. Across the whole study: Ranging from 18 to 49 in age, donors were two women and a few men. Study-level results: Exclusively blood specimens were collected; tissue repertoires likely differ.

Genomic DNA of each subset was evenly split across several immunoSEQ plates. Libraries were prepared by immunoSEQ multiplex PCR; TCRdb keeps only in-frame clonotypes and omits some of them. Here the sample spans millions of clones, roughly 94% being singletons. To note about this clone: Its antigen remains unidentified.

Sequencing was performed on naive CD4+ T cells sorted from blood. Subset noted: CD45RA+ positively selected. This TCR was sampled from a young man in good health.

Here the CDR3 reads CASSPQVNTGELFF. As DNA, the CDR3 is TGTGCCAGCAGCCCCCAGGTCAACACCGGGGAGCTGTTTTTT. V usage is TRBV9 and J usage is TRBJ2-2, with no clear D. Germline CDR1 and CDR2: SGDLS and YYNGEE. V was trimmed by 4 bases and J by 2 bases, leaving 9 bases between them. This CDR3 is 14 amino acids long. The full variable domain, completed using reference TRBV9 and TRBJ2-2, is DSGVTQTPKHLITATGQRVTLRCSPRSGDLSVYWYQQSLDQGLQFLIQYYNGEERAKGNILERFSAQQFPDLHSELNLSSLELGDSALYFCASSPQVNTGELFFGEGSRLTVL.